This T cell receptor beta chain was found in a study of shared T cell receptors in the human thymus (dated by TCRdb to the early 2020s). Looking at the study overall: The study examined how self-reactive, shared T-cell receptor alpha chains are generated in the human thymus.

Regarding this clone: No cognate antigen has been identified for it. Base qualities are missing; no much larger clone stands one base away.

Libraries were made using the immunoSEQ multiplex PCR assay. TCRdb took this table from immuneACCESS and kept in-frame rearrangements with V and J called. Such tables lack part of the clones; where checked against another copy, unresolved V genes explain under half of the gap, and the rest is unexplained. The sample table lists about 730,000 clones, around 85% of them with a count of one. About 0.0098% of the sample comes from the top ten. The CDR3 measures 16 amino acids from cysteine to phenylalanine. Only the CDR3 DNA stays, 48 bases, in frame from base 1. CDR1 and CDR2 were assigned from the germline V gene as SGHRS and YFSETQ. Trimming removed 5 bases from V and 7 bases from J, leaving 25 bases between the germline ends. These records were also assigned to another study, of human thymus T cells. According to the second study: Immunologically healthy infants undergoing open corrective cardiac surgery for congenital heart defects in Finland were used as donors. Thymus tissue was collected as surgical resects that were removed during corrective cardiac surgery. Biased V and J gene segment usage appeared to be present in both thymic and peripheral blood repertoires. According to the related research, thymic TCR repertoires were highly overlapping among unrelated individuals. The study used fewer than ten infant thymus samples plus four related peripheral blood samples to characterize TCR alpha and beta repertoires. Donor ages ranging from 7 to 244 days were recorded, and over 5 male and a couple of female infants were included in the cohort. Thymocytes were freed from the tissue by mechanical means and kept at -70 degrees C as pellets of roughly 9-30 million cells. Genomic DNA was extracted from frozen cell pellets with a QIAsymphony instrument. Using the immunoSEQ multiplex PCR assay, the TCRB and TCRAD loci were amplified from a standardized quantity of quality-controlled genomic DNA. The amplicons covered the V(D)J region and were long enough to include the CDR3 and to identify the V and J genes. The amplicons were sequenced on an Illumina platform via the commercial immunoSEQ service. Corrections for primer bias and sequencing errors followed previously described methods, while TCRAD and TCRB definitions were based on the IMGT database. The repertoires were analysed using immunoSEQ Analyzer 3.0 and VDJTools for basic statistics, V/J segment usage, diversity estimates, rarefaction and pairwise overlap. Diversity was estimated using the Chao1, ChaoE, Efron-Thisted, Shannon and inverse Simpson indices, and was also estimated on datasets down-sampled to the size of the smallest sample. Repertoire overlap used strict matching of CDR3 nucleotide sequence, V gene and J gene, with Jaccard-based multidimensional scaling clustering. Thymus samples yielded on average around 810,000 unique TCRB clonotypes, compared with 70,000 to 85,000 from blood samples.

The chain joins TRBV5-1 to TRBJ2-7; a weak D assignment points to TRBD1 (5 bases agree). This clonotype was obtained from a girl under three years old with a congenital heart defect. Donor details come from another sample of the same person, matched by shared clones. The sample comprised thymocytes. CDR3 reads: CASRMDGAGKSQEQYF. Here is the DNA: TGCGCCAGCAGAATGGATGGAGCAGGGAAGAGTCAGGAGCAGTACTTC. Joined to the reference TRBV5-1 and TRBJ2-7 proteins, this CDR3 gives the full variable domain: KAGVTQTPRYLIKTRGQQVTLSCSPISGHRSVSWYQQTPGQGLQFLFEYFSETQRNKGNFPGRFSGRQFSNSRSEMNVSTLELGDSALYLCASRMDGAGKSQEQYFGPGTRLTVT.